This T cell receptor beta chain was captured in a study of shared clonotypes between healthy human individuals. As to this clone: Its antigen is not identified.

V shed 6 bases and J shed 1 base, with 4 bases lying between them. This CDR3 region has 13 residues. Germline V gene sequence: CDR1 LGHNA, CDR2 YSLEER. The repertoire was sequenced with immunoSEQ multiplex PCR; TCRdb's copy has only in-frame clones and lacks some. The sample records a few hundred thousand clones, around 78% being singletons. Free of recent acute infections or vaccinations, the donors were healthy HIV-negative adults. Study-wide results and caveats: Clonotype sharing levels among donors were expected to vary with sequencing depth.

Sequences were obtained from PBMCs. The chain has TRBV4-3 and TRBJ2-6; D not certain. The clonotype originates from a middle-aged woman in good health. Some clones in this sample may be carry-over from other donors' samples. As DNA, the CDR3 is TGCGCCAGCAGAATGTCTGGGGCCAACGTCCTGACTTTC. Its translation is CASRMSGANVLTF.